The 18 T cell receptor beta chains presented below share a single source sample, sequenced in a study of Ad26.COV2.S vaccination and SARS-CoV-2 variants. This table comes from immunoSEQ multiplex PCR, and its TCRdb copy is limited to in-frame clones, with some not included. Here the sample spans approximately 350,000 clones, 87% being singletons. Treatment described: around 19 received Ad26.COV2.S at low or high dose, single or two shots; 5 received placebo; per-sample allocation not given. Material that was analyzed had been drawn on day 63 after the first vaccine or placebo injection. The sequencing here drew on peripheral blood, taken in a trial of Ad26.COV2.S vaccine versus placebo. These receptors came from a person aged 18-65 years who received the Ad26.COV2.S COVID-19 vaccine or a placebo.

In its sample, this clone was seen once. The chain uses TRBV15 and TRBJ1-1, with 7 bases identical to TRBD1. The CDR3 is 15 amino acids. V gave up 1 base and J gave up 2 bases; unmatched junction bases: 4. Germline CDR1 LNHNV, CDR2 YYDKDF (reference sequence). CDR3 loop: CATSRGQGPNTEAFF. The CDR3 DNA reads as TGTGCCACCAGCAGAGGACAGGGACCTAACACTGAAGCTTTCTTT.

Concerning this clone itself: The junction departs from the called germline gene at one end, perhaps through a read error. The CDR3 DNA reads as TGTGCCAGCAAGGGTGGGGCCACATATACGCAGTATTTT. This gives the protein CASKGGATYTQYF. The chain uses TRBV7-9 and TRBJ2-3; a possible D gene is TRBD1 (5 bases). CDR1 is SEHNR, CDR2 FQNEAQ, per germline (reference sequence). The CDR3 is made up of 13 amino acids.

The rearrangement joins TRBV10-3 to TRBJ1-3; D is unresolved. Between the trimmed V and J ends, which lost 7 bases and 0 bases, there was a span of 10 bases. Germline CDR1 ENHRY, CDR2 SYGVKD. This CDR3 spans 14 amino acids. The CDR3 reads CAITDIPSGNTIYF. In DNA, the CDR3 is TGTGCCATCACCGACATACCCTCTGGAAACACCATATATTTT.

The CDR3 coding sequence is TGTGCCAGCAGCGGGCATGACACAGGGCCAGGCTACAATGAGCAGTTCTTC. It translates to CASSGHDTGPGYNEQFF. The chain couples TRBV9 to TRBJ2-1; D perhaps matches TRBD1 (6 bases). The germline CDR1 and CDR2 sequences are SGDLS and YYNGEE. This CDR3 has 17 amino acids. Trimming pared 3 bases from V and 3 bases from J, leaving 19 bases between.

The chain links TRBV5-1 to TRBJ2-3; 13 positions agree with TRBD2. Trimming took 4 bases from V and 0 from J; bases not matched to a gene: 8. CDR1 is SGHRS, CDR2 YFSETQ, per germline. The CDR3 has 18 residues. The CDR3 sequence is CASSLRTSGGFSTDTQYF. DNA for the CDR3: TGCGCCAGCAGCCTAAGGACTAGCGGGGGTTTTAGCACAGATACGCAGTATTTT.

Here the CDR3 reads CASSPGQGNGNEQFF. In DNA, the CDR3 is TGTGCCAGCAGCCCCGGACAGGGGAACGGCAATGAGCAGTTCTTC. The chain links TRBV11-3 to TRBJ2-1; 9 positions agree with TRBD1. CDR1 and CDR2 from the germline V gene are SGHNT and YENEEA. The trim removed 5 bases at V and 6 bases at J, leaving 8 bases unmatched. The CDR3 totals 15 residues.

This clone occurred a few times. The chain couples TRBV5-1 to TRBJ2-7; perhaps TRBD1 as D (5 bases). Germline values: CDR1 SGHRS, CDR2 YFSETQ. Deletions cut 1 base from V and 2 bases from J, with 10 bases between. The CDR3 contains 14 residues. CDR3 region: CASSLPAGTYEQYF. CDR3 nucleotide sequence: TGCGCCAGCAGCTTGCCGGCAGGGACCTACGAGCAGTACTTC.

The V call is TRBV9, the J call TRBJ1-2; unclear D gene. CDR3 size: 14 residues. Germline values: CDR1 SGDLS, CDR2 YYNGEE. The germline V and J ends were trimmed by 0 bases and 1 base, with 7 bases remaining between them. Here the CDR3 DNA reads TGTGCCAGCAGCGTAGGGAACAGTAACTATGGCTACACCTTC. Amino acid sequence: CASSVGNSNYGYTF.

This chain connects TRBV5-1 to TRBJ2-7; D uncertain. This CDR3 region has 13 residues. The germline V gene encodes CDR1 SGHRS and CDR2 YFSETQ. Trimming cost V 2 bases and J 1 base, with 7 bases left between them. In DNA, the CDR3 is TGCGCCAGCAGCTTTTCCGAATCCTACGAGCAGTACTTC. Translating gives CASSFSESYEQYF.

The CDR3 spells CASSALQGSPLHF. CDR3 DNA sequence: TGTGCCAGCAGCGCCCTACAGGGTTCACCCCTCCACTTT. V usage is TRBV7-9 and J usage is TRBJ1-6; D might be TRBD1 (6 bases). This CDR3 is 13 amino acids long. Trimming pared 5 bases from V and 9 bases from J, leaving 11 bases between. Germline CDR1 and CDR2: SEHNR and FQNEAQ (reference sequence).

The rearrangement links TRBV2 to TRBJ2-3, with TRBD1 matching over 7 bases. The V gene's germline CDR1 is SNHLY and CDR2 FYNNEI. This CDR3 contains 15 residues. The trim removed 7 bases at V and 3 bases at J, leaving 10 bases unmatched. The CDR3 protein is CASTPDRRRTDTQYF. The CDR3, as DNA: TGTGCCAGCACCCCGGACAGGCGGAGAACAGATACGCAGTATTTT.

The chain links TRBV6-5 to TRBJ1-5; TRBD1 agrees at 7 bases. The junction had 9 bases not matched to a gene; V was cut back by 9 bases and J by 7 bases. The CDR3 runs to 13 residues. The germline gives CDR1 MNHEY, CDR2 SVGAGI. CDR3 sequence: CARRDRVRQPQHF. In DNA form, the CDR3 reads TGTGCCAGACGAGACAGGGTACGGCAGCCCCAGCATTTT.

This sequence joins TRBV4-1 and TRBJ1-1; possibly TRBD1 for D (5 bases). Germline V gene sequence: CDR1 MGHRA, CDR2 YSYEKL. This CDR3 contains 15 residues. V was shortened by 1 base and J by 6 bases, with 15 bases between the two germline ends. In DNA, the CDR3 is TGCGCCAGCAGCCAAGTCGGGGGGGTCAGTGCTGAAGCTTTCTTT. Translated: CASSQVGGVSAEAFF.

The J gene is TRBJ1-3, the V gene TRBV5-1; D remains unclear. The germline gives CDR1 SGHRS, CDR2 YFSETQ. V lost 0 bases to trimming and J lost 2 bases, with 9 bases between them. The CDR3 loop spans 15 amino acids. The CDR3 protein is CASSLEGHPGNTIYF. For the CDR3, the DNA is TGCGCCAGCAGCTTGGAGGGTCATCCTGGAAACACCATATATTTT.

The V gene is TRBV2, the J gene TRBJ1-1; the D is unclear. The CDR3 length is 13 residues. Germline lookup yields CDR1 SNHLY and CDR2 FYNNEI. Between the trimmed V and J ends, which lost 8 bases and 1 base, there was a span of 11 bases. In DNA, the CDR3 is TGTGCCAGCTGCGGTGATTCGAACACTGAAGCTTTCTTT. Amino acids: CASCGDSNTEAFF.

As to this clone: This specimen includes other DNA sequences encoding the same CDR3. The V gene is TRBV24-1, the J gene TRBJ2-2; possibly TRBD1 for D (6 bases). This CDR3 region has 16 residues. Germline CDR1 and CDR2: KGHDR and SFDVKD. The V gene lost 2 bases and the J gene lost 5 bases, with 14 bases spanning the gap. The CDR3 region has the DNA TGTGCCACCAGTGATTCATCCAGGGGAAATACCGGGGAGCTGTTTTTT. Translated: CATSDSSRGNTGELFF.

Comment on this clone: An end of the junction differs from the germline gene, which may be a read error. V and J are TRBV7-2 and TRBJ2-7; TRBD2 agrees at 15 bases. CDR1 is SGHTA and CDR2 is FQGNSA in the germline V gene. The CDR3 is 17 residues long. This CDR3 is CASSLVGLAGGSRLSDF. The DNA for the CDR3 is TGTGCCAGCAGCTTAGTGGGACTAGCGGGGGGATCTAGGTTGTCTGACTTC.

CDR3 amino acids: CASSVGTGTYEQYF. The CDR3 DNA follows: TGTGCCAGCAGCGTCGGGACAGGCACCTACGAGCAGTACTTC. The chain combines TRBV7-6 with TRBJ2-7; 8 nucleotides match TRBD1. Germline values: CDR1 SGHVS, CDR2 FNYEAQ. Trimming cost V 5 bases and J 2 bases; bases outside gene matches: 5. The CDR3 is made up of 14 amino acids.